Listed below are T cell receptor beta chains from one sample, sequenced in a study of CD8+ T cells in alopecia areata. Measured with immunoSEQ multiplex PCR; TCRdb has only the in-frame clones, and not every one. Of around 270,000 clones listed, roughly 60% are singletons. Source: CD4+ T cells sorted from blood, taken at week 24, from a patient treated with tofacitinib. The receptors come from a human donor with alopecia areata. The CDR3 runs from the conserved cysteine through the conserved F or W. The D gene is left open where the match is weak. Rows may omit the clone size; those that give it use once, few, many or a size class.

D gene | J gene | CDR3 length | clone size | V gene | CDR3 DNA | CDR3 protein
TRBD1 | TRBJ2-2 | 15 | - | TRBV4-1 | TGCGCCAGCAGCCAAGTGAGGACAGGGGTCGGGGAGCTGTTTTTT | CASSQVRTGVGELFF
- | TRBJ1-1 | 15 | - | TRBV4-3 | TGCGCCAGCAGCCAAGTTGCGGCAGGGGAGACTGAAGCTTTCTTT | CASSQVAAGETEAFF
TRBD2 | TRBJ2-3 | 13 | few | TRBV29-1 | TGCAGCGTAAACGGCGGGGGGGCAGGTACGCAGTATTTT | CSVNGGGAGTQYF
- | TRBJ1-2 | 14 | - | TRBV27 | TGTGCCAGCCCCCCCCCAGGGTTTAACTATGGCTACACCTTC | CASPPPGFNYGYTF
- | TRBJ2-3 | 14 | few | TRBV28 | TGTGCCAGCAGTCCGAGGGCACAGGGAGATACGCAGTATTTT | CASSPRAQGDTQYF
- | TRBJ2-3 | 14 | once | TRBV7-9 | TGTGCCAGCAGCGTAGGGGGAGCCACAGATACGCAGTATTTT | CASSVGGATDTQYF
- | TRBJ1-5 | 13 | - | TRBV23-1 | TGCGCCAGCAGTCAAGTGTTGGTTCAGCCCCAGCATTTT | CASSQVLVQPQHF
TRBD1 | TRBJ2-1 | 14 | - | TRBV5-1 | TGCGCCAGCAGCTCAGGACAGGCACCAAATGAGCAGTTCTTC | CASSSGQAPNEQFF
TRBD2 | TRBJ2-5 | 17 | - | TRBV27 | TGTGCCAGCAGTTTCTCCGCTAGGACTAGTAATCGAGAGACCCAGTACTTC | CASSFSARTSNRETQYF
- | TRBJ1-5 | 13 | - | TRBV2 | TGTGCCAGCAGTGATGGCATGGATCGGCCCCAGCATTTT | CASSDGMDRPQHF
- | TRBJ2-7 | 13 | - | TRBV9 | TGTGCCAGCAGCGTAAAAAGCTCCTACGAGCAGTACTTC | CASSVKSSYEQYF
- | TRBJ2-3 | 14 | few | TRBV30 | TGTGCCAAAAGCAGGGGGGATAACATGGATACGCAGTATTTT | CAKSRGDNMDTQYF
- | TRBJ2-2 | 15 | - | TRBV2 | TGTGCCAGCTCGCCGACTCCCGCGAACACCGGGGAGCTGTTTTTT | CASSPTPANTGELFF
- | TRBJ2-4 | 13 | - | TRBV5-4 | TGTGCCAGCAGCTTGGTGGCATCAAACATTCAGTACTTC | CASSLVASNIQYF